What follows is one T cell receptor beta chain and its context. The sample originates from a study of blood T cell repertoires in COVID-19. Study-level information: The samples span acute and convalescent COVID-19 from the United States, Italy and Spain. T cells, B-cell-depleted T cells, or PBMCs supplied cDNA or gDNA.

V shed 6 bases, J shed 1 base, and the junction held 6 bases outside the gene matches. Per germline, CDR1 SGHVS and CDR2 FQNEAQ. There are 15 residues in the CDR3. Authors' methods: Amplifying reference gene primers gave estimates of nucleated cell counts. Sequenced by immunoSEQ multiplex PCR; TCRdb stores in-frame clones only, minus some. V, J and clone size are those of that table, while D and trimming were read from the DNA. The repertoire holds fewer than 300,000 clones, with almost 85% as singletons. The chain couples TRBV7-8 to TRBJ2-4, with 7 positions matching TRBD2. This receptor was identified in a man aged 45-65 years with active or convalescent COVID-19. Sequenced: peripheral blood. The CDR3 nucleotides read TGTGCCAGCAGTGACGGGAGGTGGGCCAAAAACATTCAGTACTTC. Protein: CASSDGRWAKNIQYF.